This TCR beta chain came from a study of cytomegalovirus exposure and HLA in healthy donors. The junction had 6 bases not matched to a gene; V was cut back by 0 bases and J by 5 bases. The CDR3 is 15 residues long. Germline-derived CDR1 and CDR2 are MNHNS and SASEGT. PCR employed 60 Vbeta and 13 Jbeta primers. Profiling relied on immunoSEQ multiplex PCR, and the TCRdb table lists in-frame clones only, not all of them. Of roughly 200,000 clones in the sample, roughly 85% were seen once. The V call is TRBV6-1, the J call TRBJ2-5, with 7 bases lining up with TRBD2. The clonotype comes from a woman in her twenties or thirties in good health and CMV-seropositive. Sequencing input: PBMCs. The CDR3 region has the DNA TGTGCCAGCAGTGAAGCGCGGCAGGGAGGGGAGACCCAGTACTTC. Protein product: CASSEARQGGETQYF.